These 6 T cell receptor beta chains were sequenced from one sample in a study of blood T cell repertoires in COVID-19. Assay: immunoSEQ multiplex PCR; the TCRdb copy retains only in-frame clones and omits some. This table holds 220,000 or so clones, around 87% found once. The sample was PBMCs or T cells enriched from blood (not recorded which). These receptors all come from a woman aged 18-29 years in a cohort exposed to, infected with or recovered from COVID-19 (not recorded which).

V is TRBV21-1 and J is TRBJ1-5; TRBD1 is the table's D call, not checked against the DNA. TRBV21-1 is deemed a pseudogene. The CDR3 covers 15 residues. CDR3 in DNA: TGTGCCAGCGCCTCCCGGCCACAGGGCTATCAGCCCCAGCATTTT. Encoded protein: CASASRPQGYQPQHF.

The chain employs TRBV30 and TRBJ1-2; TRBD1 aligns across 7 bases. Trimming took 4 bases from V and 9 from J; bases not matched to a gene: 23. This CDR3 is 17 amino acids long. The germline V gene has CDR1 GTSNPN and CDR2 SVGIG (reference sequence). CDR3 sequence reads: CAWNPIWTGGSLERYTF. The DNA of the CDR3 is TGTGCCTGGAACCCTATCTGGACAGGAGGGTCGCTTGAACGCTACACCTTC.

The CDR3 DNA sequence: TGTGCCAGCAGCCAGCGTATAGGGAACAGGGGTGAAGCTTTCTTT. Its protein is CASSQRIGNRGEAFF. The chain has TRBV3-1 (or the pseudogene TRBV3-2) and TRBJ1-1, with 7 bases identical to TRBD1. The CDR3 is 15 residues long. Germline V lookup: CDR1 LGHDT, CDR2 YNNKEL (reference sequence). Germline trimming cut 3 bases from V and 7 bases from J; bases unmatched to any gene: 11.

The rearrangement uses TRBV12-5 and TRBJ2-7; D is uncertain. The CDR3 spans 12 residues. Trimming removed 6 bases from V and 0 bases from J, with 6 bases in between. From germline, CDR1 is LGHNT and CDR2 FRNRAP. CDR3 loop: CASGSSSYEQYF. In DNA form, the CDR3 reads TGTGCTAGTGGCTCCAGCTCCTACGAGCAGTACTTC.

The rearrangement links TRBV18 to TRBJ1-1; TRBD1 is a possible D gene (5 bases). The V end was cut by 3 bases, the J end by 0 bases, with 11 bases between. CDR3 size: 15 residues. CDR1 and CDR2 from the germline V gene are KGHSH and LQKENI. The CDR3, as DNA: TGTGCCAGCTCACCTCTACAGGACATGAACACTGAAGCTTTCTTT. Translating it yields CASSPLQDMNTEAFF.

The chain couples TRBV5-4 to TRBJ2-5, with 11 positions matching TRBD1. Germline V lookup: CDR1 SGHNT, CDR2 YYREEE (reference sequence). Trimming cost V 5 bases and J 4 bases; bases outside gene matches: 4. The CDR3 extends over 14 amino acids. CDR3 coding DNA: TGTGCCAGCAGTGGACAGGGGGCGCGAGAGACCCAGTACTTC. This sequence encodes CASSGQGARETQYF. Full variable domain (outside the CDR3, taken from reference TRBV5-4 and TRBJ2-5): ETGVTQSPTHLIKTRGQQVTLRCSSQSGHNTVSWYQQALGQGPQFIFQYYREEENGRGNFPPRFSGLQFPNYSSELNVNALELDDSALYLCASSGQGARETQYFGPGTRLLVL.